The clone carrying this T cell receptor (beta chain) was seen ten or more times. This sample is part of a study of shared clonotypes between healthy human individuals. When samples were unsorted, around 90 million PBMCs were used for genomic DNA. Germline V gives CDR1 WNHNN, CDR2 SYGVQD (reference sequence). V was cut by 10 bases and J by 3 bases, with 9 bases left in between. The CDR3 loop spans 12 amino acids. TCRdb's table, derived via immunoSEQ multiplex PCR, lists solely in-frame clones and lacks some. In the table there are 90,000 to 100,000 clones, roughly half of which are singletons. This TCR was sampled from a woman between 40 and 50 years old in good health. Some clones in this sample may be carry-over from other donors' samples. The sequencing input was PBMCs. The chain links TRBV10-1 to TRBJ2-2, with D unresolved. DNA of the CDR3: TGCGCCACCTCTCCCTACACCGGGGAGCTGTTTTTT. Its translation: CATSPYTGELFF.